Below, one TCR beta chain is given with its context. The CDR3 contains 17 residues. Germline V CDR1 and CDR2: SGHDT, YYEEEE. V lost 2 bases, J lost 5 bases, and 12 bases stayed unmatched. This sample was taken from a study of blood T cell repertoires in COVID-19. About the study: Acute and convalescent COVID-19 specimens originated in the United States, Italy and Spain. T cells, B-cell-depleted T cells, or PBMCs supplied cDNA or gDNA.

How the authors handled the data: Amplification with reference gene primers provided the estimates of nucleated cell counts. Assay: immunoSEQ multiplex PCR; the TCRdb copy retains only in-frame clones and omits some. The V and J calls and the clone size are those of that table, but D and trimming were determined from the DNA. The sample has 40,000 to 50,000 clones; approximately 90% are singletons. This receptor was taken from a man between 60 and 75 years old with acute or convalescent COVID-19. Material for sequencing was peripheral blood. The rearrangement uses TRBV5-6 and TRBJ2-1; 8 bases align to TRBD2. The CDR3 nucleotides read TGTGCCAGCAGCTTAAGGATCTCGGGGGGGAGGAACAATGAGCAGTTCTTC. Translated, it gives CASSLRISGGRNNEQFF.